This T cell receptor beta chain is from a study of cytomegalovirus exposure and HLA in healthy donors. A remark on this clone: The antigen is undetermined.

The PCR contained 60 Vbeta and 13 Jbeta primers. Profiled with immunoSEQ multiplex PCR; TCRdb holds only in-frame clones, not every one. The data contain 100,000 to 130,000 clones, 65% to 85% of them seen just once; the ten biggest clones take up approximately 2%. The study's findings and limits: Presence/absence analyses supposed approximately even sequencing depth among donors. Apart from CMV serostatus, no immune exposure information was available.

Trimming took off 5 bases at V and 5 bases at J, with 9 bases between the two ends. The CDR3 is 12 amino acids. The germline CDR1 and CDR2 sequences are LGHNA and YSLEER. The rearrangement links TRBV4-3 to TRBJ2-5; D is unresolved. Sequencing used PBMCs. This clonotype was obtained from a man aged 18 to 29 in good health and CMV-seronegative. The CDR3 DNA reads as TGCGCCAGCAGCTTTATCGGGGAGACCCAGTACTTC. Translated: CASSFIGETQYF.